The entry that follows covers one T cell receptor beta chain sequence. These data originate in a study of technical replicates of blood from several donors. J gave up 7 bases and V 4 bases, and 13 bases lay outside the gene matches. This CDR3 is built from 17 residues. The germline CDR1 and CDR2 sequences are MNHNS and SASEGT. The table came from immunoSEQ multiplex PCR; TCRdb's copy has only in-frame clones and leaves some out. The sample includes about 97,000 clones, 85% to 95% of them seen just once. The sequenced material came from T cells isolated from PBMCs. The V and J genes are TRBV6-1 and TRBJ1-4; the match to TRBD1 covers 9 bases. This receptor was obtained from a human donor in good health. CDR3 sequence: CASSGTSPGQGREKLFF. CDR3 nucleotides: TGTGCCAGCAGTGGAACTTCCCCGGGACAGGGACGTGAAAAACTGTTTTTT.